This T cell receptor (beta chain) comes out of a study of shared clonotypes between healthy human individuals. Study findings and constraints: Of the naive CD4 clonotypes, around 4.9% were shared across several donors.

Naive CD8 populations comprised CD45RO-negative cells positively selected for CCR7, excluding terminally differentiated effector memory CD45RA+ cells. All of the donors resided in Nashville, Tennessee, and each was a Caucasian adult. Points on this clone: The antigen is unknown.

Profiled with immunoSEQ multiplex PCR; TCRdb holds only in-frame clones, not every one. The table shows hundreds of thousands of clones, with approximately 95% occurring only once. From germline, CDR1 is SGDLS and CDR2 YYNGEE. Losses at the gene ends were 3 bases for V and 0 bases for J; bases not matched to a gene: 4. This CDR3 spans 15 amino acids. This sequence originates from a woman under 40 in good health. Sequencing input: naive CD8+ T cells sorted from blood. The chain recombines TRBV9 with TRBJ2-7; TRBD1 agrees at 9 bases. CDR3 nucleotide sequence: TGTGCCAGCAGCGCGCCGGGACAGGGCTCCTACGAGCAGTACTTC. Translated, it gives CASSAPGQGSYEQYF.